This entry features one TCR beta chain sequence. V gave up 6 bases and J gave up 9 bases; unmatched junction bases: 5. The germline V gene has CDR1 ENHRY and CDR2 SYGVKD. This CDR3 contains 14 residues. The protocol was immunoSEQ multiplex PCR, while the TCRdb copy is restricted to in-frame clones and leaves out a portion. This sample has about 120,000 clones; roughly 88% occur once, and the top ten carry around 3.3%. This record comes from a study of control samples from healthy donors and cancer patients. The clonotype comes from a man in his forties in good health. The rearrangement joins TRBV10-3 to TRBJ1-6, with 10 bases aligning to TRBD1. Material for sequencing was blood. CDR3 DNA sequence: TGTGCCATCAGCACCGGACAGGGGGTTTCACCCCTCCACTTT. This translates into CAISTGQGVSPLHF.